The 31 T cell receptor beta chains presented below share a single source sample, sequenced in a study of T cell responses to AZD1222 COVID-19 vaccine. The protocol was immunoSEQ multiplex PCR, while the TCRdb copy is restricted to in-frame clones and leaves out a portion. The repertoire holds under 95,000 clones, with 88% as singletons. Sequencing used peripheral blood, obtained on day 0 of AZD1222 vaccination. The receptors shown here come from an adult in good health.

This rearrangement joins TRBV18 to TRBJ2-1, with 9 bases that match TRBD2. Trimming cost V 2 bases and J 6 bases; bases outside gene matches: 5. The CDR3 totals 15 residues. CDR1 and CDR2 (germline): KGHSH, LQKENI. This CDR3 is CASSPVAGVSNEQFF. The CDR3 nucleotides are TGTGCCAGCTCACCAGTAGCGGGAGTAAGCAATGAGCAGTTCTTC. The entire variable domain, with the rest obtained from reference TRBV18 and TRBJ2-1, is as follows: NAGVMQNPRHLVRRRGQEARLRCSPMKGHSHVYWYRQLPEEGLKFMVYLQKENIIDESGMPKERFSAEFPKEGPSILRIQQVVRGDSAAYFCASSPVAGVSNEQFFGPGTRLTVL.

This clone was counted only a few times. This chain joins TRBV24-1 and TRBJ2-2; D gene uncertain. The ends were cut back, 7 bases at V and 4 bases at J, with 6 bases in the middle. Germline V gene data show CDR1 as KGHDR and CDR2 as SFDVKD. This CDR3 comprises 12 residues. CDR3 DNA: TGTGCCACCAGGCAAGGCACCGGGGAGCTGTTTTTT. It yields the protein CATRQGTGELFF.

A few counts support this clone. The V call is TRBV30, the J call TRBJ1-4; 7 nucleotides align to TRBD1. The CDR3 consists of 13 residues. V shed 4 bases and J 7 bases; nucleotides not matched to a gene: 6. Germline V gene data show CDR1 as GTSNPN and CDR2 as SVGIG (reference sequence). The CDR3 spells CAWTRDSGEKLFF. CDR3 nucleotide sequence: TGTGCCTGGACCCGGGACAGCGGTGAAAAACTGTTTTTT.

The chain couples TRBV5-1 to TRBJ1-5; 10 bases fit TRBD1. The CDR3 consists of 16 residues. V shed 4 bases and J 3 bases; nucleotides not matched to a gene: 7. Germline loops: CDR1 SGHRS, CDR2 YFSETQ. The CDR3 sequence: CASSPGTGAFNQPQHF. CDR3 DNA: TGCGCCAGCAGCCCCGGGACAGGGGCCTTCAATCAGCCCCAGCATTTT.

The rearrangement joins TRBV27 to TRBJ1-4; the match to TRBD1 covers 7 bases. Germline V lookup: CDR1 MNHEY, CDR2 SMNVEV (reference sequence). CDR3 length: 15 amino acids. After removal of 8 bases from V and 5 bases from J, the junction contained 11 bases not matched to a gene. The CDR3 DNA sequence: TGTGCCAGCGGCCTAGCAGGGGGGGGGAATGAAAAACTGTTTTTT. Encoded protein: CASGLAGGGNEKLFF.

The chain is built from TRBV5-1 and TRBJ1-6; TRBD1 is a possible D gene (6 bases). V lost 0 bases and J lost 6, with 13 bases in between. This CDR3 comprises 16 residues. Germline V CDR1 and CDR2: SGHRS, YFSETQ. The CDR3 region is CASSLDQGIPNSPLHF. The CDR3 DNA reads TGCGCCAGCAGCTTGGACCAGGGGATACCTAATTCACCCCTCCACTTT.

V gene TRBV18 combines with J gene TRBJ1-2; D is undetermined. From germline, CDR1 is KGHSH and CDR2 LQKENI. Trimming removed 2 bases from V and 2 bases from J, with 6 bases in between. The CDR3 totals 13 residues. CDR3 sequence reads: CASSPGYNYGYTF. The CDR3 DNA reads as TGTGCCAGCTCACCAGGTTACAACTATGGCTACACCTTC.

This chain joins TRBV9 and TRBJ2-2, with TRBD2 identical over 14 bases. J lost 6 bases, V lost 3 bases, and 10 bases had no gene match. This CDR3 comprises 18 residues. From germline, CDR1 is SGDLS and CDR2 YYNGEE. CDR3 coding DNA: TGTGCCAGCAGCGAGGGACTAGCGGGGGTAACTGACGCCGGGGAGCTGTTTTTT. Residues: CASSEGLAGVTDAGELFF.

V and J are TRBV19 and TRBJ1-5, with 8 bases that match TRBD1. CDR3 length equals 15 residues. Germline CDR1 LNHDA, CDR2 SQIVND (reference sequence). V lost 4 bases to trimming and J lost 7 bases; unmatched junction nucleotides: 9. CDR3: CASSTRQGSGQPQHF. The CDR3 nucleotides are TGTGCCAGTAGTACCCGACAGGGGTCAGGCCAGCCCCAGCATTTT.

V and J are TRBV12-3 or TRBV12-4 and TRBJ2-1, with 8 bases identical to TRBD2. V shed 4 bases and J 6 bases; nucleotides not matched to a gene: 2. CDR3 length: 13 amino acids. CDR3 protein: CASSWSGSNEQFF. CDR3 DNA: TGTGCCAGCAGTTGGAGCGGGAGCAATGAGCAGTTCTTC.

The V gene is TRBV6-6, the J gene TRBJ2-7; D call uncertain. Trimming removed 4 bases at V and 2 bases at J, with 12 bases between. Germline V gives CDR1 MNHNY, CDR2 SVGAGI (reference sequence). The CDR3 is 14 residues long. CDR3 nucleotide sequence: TGTGCCAGCAGTTCCCAGCAGACCACCTACGAGCAGTACTTC. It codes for CASSSQQTTYEQYF.

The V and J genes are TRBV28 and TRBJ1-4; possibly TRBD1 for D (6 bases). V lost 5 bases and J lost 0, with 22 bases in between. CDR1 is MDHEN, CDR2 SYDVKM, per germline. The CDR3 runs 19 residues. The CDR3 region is CASSEPLGWTEATNEKLFF. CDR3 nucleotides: TGTGCCAGCAGTGAGCCTTTGGGATGGACAGAAGCAACTAATGAAAAACTGTTTTTT. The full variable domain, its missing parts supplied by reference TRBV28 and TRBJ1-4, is DVKVTQSSRYLVKRTGEKVFLECVQDMDHENMFWYRQDPGLGLRLIYFSYDVKMKEKGDIPEGYSVSREKKERFSLILESASTNQTSMYLCASSEPLGWTEATNEKLFFGSGTQLSVL.

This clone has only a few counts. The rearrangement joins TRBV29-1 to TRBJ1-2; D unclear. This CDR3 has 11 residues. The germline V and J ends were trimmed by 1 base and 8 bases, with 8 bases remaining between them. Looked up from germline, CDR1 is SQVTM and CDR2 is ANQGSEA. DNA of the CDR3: TGCAGCGTTGAAGGGGTTGGGGGCTACACCTTC. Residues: CSVEGVGGYTF.

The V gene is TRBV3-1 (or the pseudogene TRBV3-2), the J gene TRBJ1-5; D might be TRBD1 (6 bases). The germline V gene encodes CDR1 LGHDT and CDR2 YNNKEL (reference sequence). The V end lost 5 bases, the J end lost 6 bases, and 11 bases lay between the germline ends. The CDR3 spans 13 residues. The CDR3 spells CASSIQGGQPQHF. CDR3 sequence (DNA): TGTGCCAGCAGCATACAGGGTGGTCAGCCCCAGCATTTT.

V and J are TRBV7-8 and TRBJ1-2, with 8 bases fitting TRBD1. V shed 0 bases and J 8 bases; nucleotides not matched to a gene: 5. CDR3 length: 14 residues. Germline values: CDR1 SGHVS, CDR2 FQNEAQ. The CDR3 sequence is CASSLAGTGRGYTF. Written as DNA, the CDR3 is TGTGCCAGCAGCTTAGCGGGGACAGGACGCGGCTACACCTTC.

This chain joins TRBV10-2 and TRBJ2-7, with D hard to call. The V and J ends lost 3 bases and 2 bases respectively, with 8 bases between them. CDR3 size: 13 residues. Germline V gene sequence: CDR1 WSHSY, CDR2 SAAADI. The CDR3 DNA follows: TGCGCCAGCAGTGAAGAGGCAACCTACGAGCAGTACTTC. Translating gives CASSEEATYEQYF.

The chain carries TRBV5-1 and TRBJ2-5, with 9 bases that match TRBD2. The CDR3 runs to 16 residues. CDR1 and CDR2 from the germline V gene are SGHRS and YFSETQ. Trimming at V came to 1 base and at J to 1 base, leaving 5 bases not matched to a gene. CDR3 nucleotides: TGCGCCAGCAGCTTGAATCTAGCGGGATCCCAAGAGACCCAGTACTTC. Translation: CASSLNLAGSQETQYF.

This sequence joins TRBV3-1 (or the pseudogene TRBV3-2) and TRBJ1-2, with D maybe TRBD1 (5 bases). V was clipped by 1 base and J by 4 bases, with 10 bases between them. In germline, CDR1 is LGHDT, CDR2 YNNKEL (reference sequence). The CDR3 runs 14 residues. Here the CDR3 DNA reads TGTGCCAGCAGCCAAGGAGCAGGGTCCTATGGCTACACCTTC. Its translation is CASSQGAGSYGYTF.

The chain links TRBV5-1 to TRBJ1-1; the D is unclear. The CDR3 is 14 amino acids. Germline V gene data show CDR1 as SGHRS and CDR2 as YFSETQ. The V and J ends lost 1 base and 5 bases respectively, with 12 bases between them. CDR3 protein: CASSLSLSGTEAFF. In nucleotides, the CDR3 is TGCGCCAGCAGCTTGTCACTTTCGGGAACTGAAGCTTTCTTT.

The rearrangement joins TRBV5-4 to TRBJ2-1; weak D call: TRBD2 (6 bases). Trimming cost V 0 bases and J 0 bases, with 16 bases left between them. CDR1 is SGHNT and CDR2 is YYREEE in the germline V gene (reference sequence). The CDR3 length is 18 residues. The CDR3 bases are TGTGCCAGCAGCTTGGCAGCTGCGGGACTGAGCTCCTACAATGAGCAGTTCTTC. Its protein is CASSLAAAGLSSYNEQFF.

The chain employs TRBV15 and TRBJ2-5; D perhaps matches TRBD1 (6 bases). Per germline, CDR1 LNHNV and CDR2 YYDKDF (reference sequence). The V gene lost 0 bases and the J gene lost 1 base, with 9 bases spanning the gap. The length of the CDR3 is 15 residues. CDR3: CATSRDRDTQETQYF. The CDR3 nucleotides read TGTGCCACCAGCAGAGATCGGGACACCCAAGAGACCCAGTACTTC.

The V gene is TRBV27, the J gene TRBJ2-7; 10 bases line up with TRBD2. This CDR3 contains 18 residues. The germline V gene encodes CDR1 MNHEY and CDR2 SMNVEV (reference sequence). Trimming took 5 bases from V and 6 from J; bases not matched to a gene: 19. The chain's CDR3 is CASSPRLWGASGSREQYF. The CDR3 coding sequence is TGTGCCAGCAGTCCACGACTATGGGGGGCTAGCGGGAGTCGCGAGCAGTACTTC.

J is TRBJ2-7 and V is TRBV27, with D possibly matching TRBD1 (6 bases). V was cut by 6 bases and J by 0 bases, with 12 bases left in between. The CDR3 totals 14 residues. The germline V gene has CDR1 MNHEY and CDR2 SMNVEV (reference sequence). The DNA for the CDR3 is TGTGCCAGCAGACCACGGGACAACTCCTACGAGCAGTACTTC. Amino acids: CASRPRDNSYEQYF.

CDR3 DNA: TGTGCCAGCAGCTTAGGAGGGGTTAGCACAGATACGCAGTATTTT. Translation: CASSLGGVSTDTQYF. This sequence joins TRBV7-8 and TRBJ2-3; D may be TRBD1 or TRBD2 (5 bases each). Germline loops: CDR1 SGHVS, CDR2 FQNEAQ. The CDR3 has 15 residues. V lost 1 base and J 0 bases, leaving 8 bases between the germline ends.

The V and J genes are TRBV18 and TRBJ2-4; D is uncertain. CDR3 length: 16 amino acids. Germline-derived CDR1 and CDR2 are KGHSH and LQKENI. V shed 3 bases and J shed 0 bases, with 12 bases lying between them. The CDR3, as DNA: TGTGCCAGCTCACCTTTAGTCACGCTAGCCAAAAACATTCAGTACTTC. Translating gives CASSPLVTLAKNIQYF.

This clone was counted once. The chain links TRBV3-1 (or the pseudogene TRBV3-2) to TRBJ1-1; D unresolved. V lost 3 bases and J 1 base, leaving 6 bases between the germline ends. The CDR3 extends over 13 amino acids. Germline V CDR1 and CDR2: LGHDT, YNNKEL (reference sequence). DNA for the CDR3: TGTGCCAGCAGCCACGGGCCGAACACTGAAGCTTTCTTT. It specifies CASSHGPNTEAFF.

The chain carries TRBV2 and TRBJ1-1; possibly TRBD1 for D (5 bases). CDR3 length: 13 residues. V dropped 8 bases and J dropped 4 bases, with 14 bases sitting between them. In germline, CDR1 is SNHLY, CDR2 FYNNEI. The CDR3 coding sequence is TGTGCCAGCTCCCAAGCGGGGCCCACTGAAGCTTTCTTT. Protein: CASSQAGPTEAFF.

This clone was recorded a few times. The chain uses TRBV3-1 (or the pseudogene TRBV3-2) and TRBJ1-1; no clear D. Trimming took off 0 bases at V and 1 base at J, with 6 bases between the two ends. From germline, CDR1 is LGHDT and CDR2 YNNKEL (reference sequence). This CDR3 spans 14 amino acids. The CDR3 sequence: CASSQDYRNTEAFF. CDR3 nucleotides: TGTGCCAGCAGCCAAGACTATCGGAACACTGAAGCTTTCTTT.

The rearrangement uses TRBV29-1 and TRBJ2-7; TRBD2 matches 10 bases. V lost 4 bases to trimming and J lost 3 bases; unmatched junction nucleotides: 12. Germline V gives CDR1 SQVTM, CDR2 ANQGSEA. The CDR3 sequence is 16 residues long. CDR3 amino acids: CSVAPAAVAGGYEQYF. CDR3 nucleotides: TGCAGCGTTGCCCCCGCGGCGGTAGCGGGAGGCTACGAGCAGTACTTC.

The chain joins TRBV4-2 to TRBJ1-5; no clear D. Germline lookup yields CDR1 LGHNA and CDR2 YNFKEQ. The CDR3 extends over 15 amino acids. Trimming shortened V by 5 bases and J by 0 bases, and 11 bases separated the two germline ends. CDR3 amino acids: CASSSTYHSNQPQHF. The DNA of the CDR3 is TGTGCCAGCAGCAGCACTTACCATAGCAATCAGCCCCAGCATTTT.

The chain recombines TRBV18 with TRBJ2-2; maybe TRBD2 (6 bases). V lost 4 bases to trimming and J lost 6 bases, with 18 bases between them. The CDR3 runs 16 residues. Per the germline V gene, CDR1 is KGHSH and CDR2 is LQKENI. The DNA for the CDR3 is TGTGCCAGCTCACGGACTATATCAGGGTTAGCCGGGGAGCTGTTTTTT. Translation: CASSRTISGLAGELFF.